The source of this TCR beta chain is a study of PD-L1 blockade in urothelial cancer. Profiled with immunoSEQ multiplex PCR; TCRdb holds only in-frame clones, not every one. This sample has roughly 32,000 clones; around 80% occur once, and the top ten carry roughly 29%. V was shortened by 0 bases and J by 6 bases, with 13 bases between the two germline ends. Looked up from germline, CDR1 is SGDLS and CDR2 is YYNGEE. The CDR3 has 14 residues. The sequences come from PBMCs, collected around atezolizumab (anti-PD-L1) treatment. The V call is TRBV9, the J call TRBJ2-7; weak D call: TRBD1 (5 bases). The source is a man aged 55 to 70 with urothelial cancer. The CDR3 DNA reads as TGTGCCAGCAGCGTAGAGGTAGGGGCCAGCGAGCAGTACTTC. Residues: CASSVEVGASEQYF.